This entry concerns a single TCR beta chain. Its matching antigen is unknown. The sample is drawn from a study of blood T cells in healthy people across ages. Study findings and constraints: Naive T cell percentage and TCR beta diversity correlated strongly.

Per germline, CDR1 SNHLY and CDR2 FYNNEI. This CDR3 has 13 residues. Sample-barcoded 5' priming and a J-beta primer mix drove a second PCR of 7 to 11 cycles. Each cDNA was tagged by a template-switch adaptor containing 12 random nucleotides. Each CDR3 protein is one row after TCRdb ran MiXCR on the 5' RACE reads. The sample has under 2,000,000 distinct CDR3 sequences; around 48% are singletons. The sample consisted of blood. This TCR came from a woman aged 40 to 50 in good health. The chain has TRBV2 and TRBJ2-1, with D possibly TRBD1 on 6 matching bases. CDR3 DNA: TGTGCGACCCACAGGGAATCGTACAATGAGCAGTTCTTC. It codes for CATHRESYNEQFF.